One sample yielded the 26 T cell receptor beta chains listed below, sequenced in a study of shared clonotypes between healthy human individuals. Some clones are missing from TCRdb's copy, which holds only in-frame ones; the method was immunoSEQ multiplex PCR. The sample contains roughly 2.2 million clones, around 92% of which appear only once. Sequenced material: naive CD4+ T cells from PBMCs. Stated subset: CD45RA+ positively selected. These receptor sequences come from a man between 18 and 29 years old in good health. Some clones in this sample may be carry-over from other donors' samples.

The chain is built from TRBV5-1 and TRBJ2-3; a weak D match, TRBD2 (6 bases). The germline gives CDR1 SGHRS, CDR2 YFSETQ. Trimming shortened V by 3 bases and J by 1 base, and 12 bases separated the two germline ends. The CDR3 spans 15 residues. This CDR3 is CASSSRSGGTDTQYF. CDR3 DNA sequence: TGCGCCAGCAGCTCAAGATCGGGGGGCACAGATACGCAGTATTTT. Using reference TRBV5-1 and TRBJ2-3 for the parts outside the CDR3, the full variable domain is KAGVTQTPRYLIKTRGQQVTLSCSPISGHRSVSWYQQTPGQGLQFLFEYFSETQRNKGNFPGRFSGRQFSNSRSEMNVSTLELGDSALYLCASSSRSGGTDTQYFGPGTRLTVL.

This clone was detected once. The rearrangement uses TRBV6-5 and TRBJ2-7; the match to TRBD1 covers 7 bases. CDR1 and CDR2 (germline): MNHEY, SVGAGI. The CDR3 totals 13 residues. The junction had 9 bases not matched to a gene; V was cut back by 2 bases and J by 11 bases. This chain's CDR3 is CASSYGQQGWKYF. The CDR3, as DNA: TGTGCCAGCAGTTACGGGCAACAGGGGTGGAAGTACTTC.

This chain connects TRBV5-1 to TRBJ2-7; D might be TRBD1 or TRBD2, each matching 5 bases. The length of the CDR3 is 14 residues. Trimming removed 4 bases from V and 0 bases from J, with 11 bases in between. CDR1 SGHRS and CDR2 YFSETQ come from the germline V gene. The CDR3 DNA sequence: TGCGCCAGCAGCGCCGGGACCCCCTCCTACGAGCAGTACTTC. Protein: CASSAGTPSYEQYF.

This chain links TRBV6-5 with TRBJ2-1; D possibly corresponds to TRBD2 (6 bases). Looked up from germline, CDR1 is MNHEY and CDR2 is SVGAGI. This CDR3 contains 14 residues. The ends were cut back, 3 bases at V and 5 bases at J, with 11 bases in the middle. The CDR3 sequence is CASSYRGFDNEQFF. Written as DNA, the CDR3 is TGTGCCAGCAGTTATCGGGGGTTCGACAATGAGCAGTTCTTC.

The V and J genes are TRBV15 and TRBJ2-7, with 9 bases aligning to TRBD1. The V and J ends lost 3 bases and 6 bases, in that order; junction bases with no gene match: 9. The CDR3 has 15 residues. The germline gives CDR1 LNHNV, CDR2 YYDKDF (reference sequence). CDR3 region: CATSRSGTGTGEQYF. The CDR3 DNA sequence: TGTGCCACCAGCAGGTCCGGGACAGGGACTGGCGAGCAGTACTTC.

The chain has TRBV2 and TRBJ2-1; 10 positions agree with TRBD2. Germline V lookup: CDR1 SNHLY, CDR2 FYNNEI. The CDR3 contains 15 residues. Trimming cost V 6 bases and J 5 bases; bases outside gene matches: 7. CDR3 loop: CASRKGLAEHNEQFF. The CDR3, as DNA: TGTGCCAGCAGAAAAGGACTAGCGGAGCACAATGAGCAGTTCTTC.

The J gene is TRBJ1-6, the V gene TRBV9; tentatively, D is TRBD1 (5 bases). This CDR3 is built from 15 residues. V shed 4 bases and J shed 5 bases, with 13 bases lying between them. Germline V gives CDR1 SGDLS, CDR2 YYNGEE. Here the CDR3 DNA reads TGTGCCAGCAGCCTCCGGACGGACAATAATTCACCCCTCCACTTT. Its protein is CASSLRTDNNSPLHF.

On this clone itself: At the DNA level, this CDR3 is encoded by other sequences in the same sample as well. This sequence joins TRBV2 and TRBJ1-4; TRBD1 might be the D (5 bases). The CDR3 covers 14 residues. Germline CDR1 and CDR2: SNHLY and FYNNEI. Trimming took off 3 bases at V and 7 bases at J, with 12 bases between the two ends. In DNA, the CDR3 is TGTGCCAGCAGTGAGGGACGACCGATTGAAAAACTGTTTTTT. Amino acid sequence: CASSEGRPIEKLFF.

The chain carries TRBV4-1 and TRBJ2-1; TRBD2 aligns across 8 bases. Losses at the gene ends were 0 bases for V and 9 bases for J; bases not matched to a gene: 1. Germline CDR1 is MGHRA and CDR2 is YSYEKL. The CDR3 sequence is 13 residues long. CDR3: CASSQDAGGEQFF. The CDR3 coding sequence is TGCGCCAGCAGCCAAGACGCGGGGGGTGAGCAGTTCTTC.

J is TRBJ2-7 and V is TRBV19, with 8 bases fitting TRBD1. Germline loops: CDR1 LNHDA, CDR2 SQIVND (reference sequence). V shed 5 bases, J shed 5 bases, and the junction held 5 bases outside the gene matches. There are 13 residues in the CDR3. CDR3 region: CASSLQGADEQYF. CDR3 in DNA: TGTGCCAGTAGTCTGCAGGGGGCTGACGAGCAGTACTTC.

The chain combines TRBV9 with TRBJ1-2; D is unresolved. The germline V gene encodes CDR1 SGDLS and CDR2 YYNGEE. The ends were cut back, 0 bases at V and 7 bases at J, with 13 bases in the middle. The CDR3 spans 14 residues. The CDR3, as DNA: TGTGCCAGCAGCGTAGTGGGCAGCGGCGGTGGCTACACCTTC. Translating gives CASSVVGSGGGYTF.

The chain couples TRBV7-2 to TRBJ2-5; 7 nucleotides align to TRBD2. The CDR3 loop spans 15 amino acids. Germline CDR1 reads SGHTA; CDR2 reads FQGNSA. J was trimmed by 9 bases and V by 3 bases; bases with no gene match: 13. CDR3 sequence reads: CASSFDSQLAWAQYF. The CDR3 DNA is TGTGCCAGCAGCTTTGACTCCCAACTAGCGTGGGCCCAGTACTTC.

J is TRBJ2-7 and V is TRBV28; 7 nucleotides align to TRBD1. The CDR3 sequence is 15 residues long. J was trimmed by 0 bases and V by 6 bases; bases with no gene match: 8. Germline CDR1 and CDR2: MDHEN and SYDVKM. This chain's CDR3 is CASSPRQGYSYEQYF. In DNA, the CDR3 is TGTGCCAGCAGCCCGCGACAGGGATACTCCTACGAGCAGTACTTC.

This chain links TRBV7-8 with TRBJ1-1; D may be TRBD1 (6 bases). The CDR3 is 15 amino acids. CDR1 and CDR2 from the germline V gene are SGHVS and FQNEAQ. V lost 1 base and J 4 bases, leaving 13 bases between the germline ends. CDR3 DNA sequence: TGTGCCAGCAGCTTAGTCGGGGGCACAACCACTGAAGCTTTCTTT. It is translated as CASSLVGGTTTEAFF.

This rearrangement joins TRBV6-1 to TRBJ2-1; 13 nucleotides line up with TRBD2. Germline values: CDR1 MNHNS, CDR2 SASEGT. V lost 4 bases, J lost 10 bases, and 10 bases stayed unmatched. The CDR3 is 16 residues long. CDR3 sequence: CASSVQLAGGPVEQFF. In nucleotides, the CDR3 is TGTGCCAGCAGTGTTCAACTAGCGGGAGGGCCGGTGGAGCAGTTCTTC.

This clone was observed once. This chain joins TRBV5-1 and TRBJ2-1, with TRBD2 as a possible D gene (6 bases). Germline loops: CDR1 SGHRS, CDR2 YFSETQ. The CDR3 loop spans 16 amino acids. V shed 1 base and J shed 9 bases, with 20 bases lying between them. The CDR3 spells CASSLNPWDSGGEQFF. DNA of the CDR3: TGCGCCAGCAGCTTGAATCCGTGGGACTCTGGGGGTGAGCAGTTCTTC.

This clone has a single count. The genes are TRBV5-1 and TRBJ1-2; D is unclear. Germline V lookup: CDR1 SGHRS, CDR2 YFSETQ. The CDR3 extends over 14 amino acids. Trimming stripped 0 bases from V and 4 bases from J, with 10 bases between. The CDR3 region is CASSLVVASYGYTF. The CDR3 DNA reads TGCGCCAGCAGCTTGGTGGTGGCCAGCTATGGCTACACCTTC.

The chain recombines TRBV4-2 with TRBJ1-3, with D perhaps matching TRBD1 (5 bases). CDR3 length: 14 amino acids. V was trimmed by 0 bases and J by 9 bases, leaving 12 bases between them. Germline CDR1 is LGHNA and CDR2 is YNFKEQ. The CDR3 DNA is TGTGCCAGCAGCCAAGATTCAGGGTTTATCACCATATATTTT. It codes for CASSQDSGFITIYF.

The V gene is TRBV30, the J gene TRBJ2-1; TRBD2 matches at 7 bases. V lost 2 bases to trimming and J lost 4 bases; unmatched junction nucleotides: 14. This CDR3 comprises 17 residues. Germline values: CDR1 GTSNPN, CDR2 SVGIG (reference sequence). The CDR3 sequence is CAWSKERRAGLYNEQFF. In DNA form, the CDR3 reads TGTGCCTGGAGTAAGGAGAGGCGAGCGGGGCTATACAATGAGCAGTTCTTC.

The chain uses TRBV7-2 and TRBJ2-7; D is perhaps TRBD2 (5 bases). Germline lookup yields CDR1 SGHTA and CDR2 FQGNSA. V was clipped by 2 bases and J by 3 bases, with 11 bases between them. The CDR3 length is 14 residues. CDR3 nucleotides: TGTGCCAGCAGCTTATTGAGAGGAGGCTACGAGCAGTACTTC. As protein: CASSLLRGGYEQYF.

The rearrangement links TRBV6-6 to TRBJ2-4, with 13 bases aligning to TRBD2. In germline, CDR1 is MNHNY, CDR2 SVGAGI (reference sequence). This CDR3 has 16 residues. The CDR3 loop reads CVTRATLAGGPGIQYF. Written as DNA, the CDR3 is TGTGTTACCCGGGCCACACTAGCGGGAGGGCCCGGCATTCAGTACTTC.

The chain employs TRBV29-1 and TRBJ2-7, with D possibly matching TRBD1 (6 bases). Per germline, CDR1 SQVTM and CDR2 ANQGSEA. The CDR3 is 14 amino acids. Trimming removed 4 bases at V and 5 bases at J, with 18 bases between. The CDR3 is CSVGSATGIHEQYF. The CDR3 DNA follows: TGCAGCGTTGGGTCGGCGACAGGAATCCACGAGCAGTACTTC.

The rearrangement uses TRBV27 and TRBJ1-4, with 7 positions matching TRBD1. Germline CDR1 and CDR2: MNHEY and SMNVEV (reference sequence). The CDR3 runs to 16 residues. Trimming cost V 2 bases and J 4 bases; bases outside gene matches: 7. The CDR3 bases are TGTGCCAGCAGTTTACCAAACAGGGGACTTAATGAAAAACTGTTTTTT. This encodes CASSLPNRGLNEKLFF.

The chain has TRBV19 and TRBJ2-5; D gene uncertain. The germline V gene encodes CDR1 LNHDA and CDR2 SQIVND (reference sequence). Trimming shortened V by 6 bases and J by 0 bases, and 8 bases separated the two germline ends. This CDR3 comprises 13 residues. CDR3 sequence: CASSRHHQETQYF. The CDR3 bases are TGTGCCAGTAGCAGACACCACCAAGAGACCCAGTACTTC.

The chain has TRBV28 and TRBJ1-2; possibly TRBD1 for D (6 bases). Trimming removed 5 bases at V and 4 bases at J, with 14 bases between. The germline V gene encodes CDR1 MDHEN and CDR2 SYDVKM. There are 14 residues in the CDR3. CDR3: CASSTGGGGYGYTF. The CDR3 nucleotides are TGTGCCAGCAGTACGGGCGGGGGCGGCTATGGCTACACCTTC.

The chain links TRBV6-1 to TRBJ1-1; D not certain. This CDR3 comprises 15 residues. The ends were cut back, 2 bases at V and 5 bases at J, with 15 bases in the middle. Germline V gives CDR1 MNHNS, CDR2 SASEGT. This CDR3 is CASSELDILMTEAFF. DNA of the CDR3: TGTGCCAGCAGTGAACTCGACATTTTAATGACTGAAGCTTTCTTT.